Detailed here is one T cell receptor beta chain. This CDR3 spans 15 amino acids. V was clipped by 1 base and J by 14 bases, with 18 bases between them. Germline V gene lookup returns CDR1 LGHDT and CDR2 YNNKEL (reference sequence). This sample was included in a study of blood T cell repertoires in COVID-19. Clones were sequenced by immunoSEQ multiplex PCR, and TCRdb holds only the in-frame ones, with some missing. The sample lists approximately 130,000 clones, around 63% seen once, with 2% to 2.5% in the top ten. The chain has TRBV3-1 (or the pseudogene TRBV3-2) and TRBJ1-6, with D possibly TRBD1 on 5 matching bases. This receptor was taken from a woman between 65 and 79 years old with acute or convalescent COVID-19. Sequencing was carried out using peripheral blood. The CDR3 sequence is CASSQARGSGFTLHF. The CDR3 DNA is TGTGCCAGCAGCCAAGCTCGGGGGTCGGGATTCACCCTCCACTTT.